The sequence of this TCR beta chain was determined in a study of OX40 agonist ivuxolimab in advanced cancers. Study details: Dosing consisted of intravenous ivuxolimab at 0.01 to 10 mg/kg every 2 weeks. Findings of the study overall: CD8+ T cells were the subset that, on average, had more expanded clones than CD4+.

Clones were read by immunoSEQ multiplex PCR, and TCRdb kept only the in-frame ones, dropping some. The sample lists some 33,000 clones; about four fifths were seen once. Notes on this clone: The target antigen is unknown.

Sequenced material: CD4+ or CD8+ T cells sorted from blood, taken in a trial of the OX40 agonist ivuxolimab. The receptor was derived from an adult with an advanced solid tumor such as melanoma, head and neck, liver or kidney cancer.

The chain's CDR3 is CASSLMYGSGGYTF. The CDR3 DNA follows: TGTGCCAGCAGCTTAATGTACGGAAGCGGTGGCTACACCTTC. J is TRBJ1-2 and V is TRBV11-2; D remains ambiguous. In germline, CDR1 is SGHAT, CDR2 FQNNGV. The V end lost 2 bases, the J end lost 7 bases, and 14 bases lay between the germline ends. The CDR3 runs to 14 residues.